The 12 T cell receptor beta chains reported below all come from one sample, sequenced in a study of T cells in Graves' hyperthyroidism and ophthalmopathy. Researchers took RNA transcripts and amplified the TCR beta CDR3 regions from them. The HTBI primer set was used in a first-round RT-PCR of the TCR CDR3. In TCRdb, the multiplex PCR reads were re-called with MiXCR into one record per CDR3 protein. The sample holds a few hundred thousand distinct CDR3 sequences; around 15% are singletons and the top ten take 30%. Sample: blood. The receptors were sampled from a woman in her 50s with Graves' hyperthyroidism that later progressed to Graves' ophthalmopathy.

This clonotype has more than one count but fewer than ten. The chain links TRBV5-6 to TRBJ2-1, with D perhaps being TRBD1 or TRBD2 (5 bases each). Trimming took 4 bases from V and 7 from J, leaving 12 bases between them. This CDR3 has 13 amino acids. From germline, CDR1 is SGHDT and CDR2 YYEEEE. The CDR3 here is CASSPTRGNEQFF. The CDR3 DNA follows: TGTGCCAGCAGCCCCACTAGGGGAAATGAGCAGTTCTTC. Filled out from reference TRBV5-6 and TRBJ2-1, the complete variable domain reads DAGVTQSPTHLIKTRGQQVTLRCSPKSGHDTVSWYQQALGQGPQFIFQYYEEEERQRGNFPDRFSGHQFPNYSSELNVNALLLGDSALYLCASSPTRGNEQFFGPGTRLTVL.

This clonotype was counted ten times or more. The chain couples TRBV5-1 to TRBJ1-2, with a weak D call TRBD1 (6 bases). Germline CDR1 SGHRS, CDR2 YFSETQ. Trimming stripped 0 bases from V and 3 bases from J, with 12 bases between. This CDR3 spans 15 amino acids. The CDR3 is CASSLGGPPDYGYTF. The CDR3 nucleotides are TGCGCCAGCAGCTTGGGGGGGCCCCCAGACTATGGCTACACCTTC. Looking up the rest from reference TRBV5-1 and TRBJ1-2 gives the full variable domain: KAGVTQTPRYLIKTRGQQVTLSCSPISGHRSVSWYQQTPGQGLQFLFEYFSETQRNKGNFPGRFSGRQFSNSRSEMNVSTLELGDSALYLCASSLGGPPDYGYTFGSGTRLTVV.

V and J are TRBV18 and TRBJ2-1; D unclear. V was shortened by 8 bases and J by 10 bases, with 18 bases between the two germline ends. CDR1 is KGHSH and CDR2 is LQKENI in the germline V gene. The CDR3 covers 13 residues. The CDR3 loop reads CASSQDFSTEQFF. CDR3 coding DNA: TGTGCCAGCAGCCAAGATTTTAGCACGGAGCAGTTCTTC.

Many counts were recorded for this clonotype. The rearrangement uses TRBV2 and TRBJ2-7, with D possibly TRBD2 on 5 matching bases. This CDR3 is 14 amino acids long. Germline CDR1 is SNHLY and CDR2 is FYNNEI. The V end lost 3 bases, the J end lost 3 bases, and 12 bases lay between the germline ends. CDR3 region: CASSDRGSSYEQYF. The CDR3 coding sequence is TGTGCCAGCAGTGATCGAGGGTCCAGCTACGAGCAGTACTTC.

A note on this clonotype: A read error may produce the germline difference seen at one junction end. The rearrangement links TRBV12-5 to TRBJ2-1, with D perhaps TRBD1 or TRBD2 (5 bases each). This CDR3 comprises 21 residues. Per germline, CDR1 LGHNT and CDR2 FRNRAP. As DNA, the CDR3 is TGTGCTAGTGGTTTTTTCAGTCGAGGTCCAGTAGGTGGGACCTCCTACTATGAGCAGTTCTTC. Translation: CASGFFSRGPVGGTSYYEQFF.

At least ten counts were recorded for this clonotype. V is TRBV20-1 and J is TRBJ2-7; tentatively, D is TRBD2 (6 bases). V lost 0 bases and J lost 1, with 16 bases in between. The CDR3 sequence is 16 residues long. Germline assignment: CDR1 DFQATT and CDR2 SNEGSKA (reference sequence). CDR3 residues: CSARDRWRRASYEQYF. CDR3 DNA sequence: TGCAGTGCTAGAGATCGGTGGAGGAGGGCTTCCTACGAGCAGTACTTC.

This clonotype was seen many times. In DNA form, the CDR3 reads TGTGCCAGCAGCCCCACGGGAGACGGGACCCAGTACTTC. Its protein is CASSPTGDGTQYF. J is TRBJ2-5 and V is TRBV7-9, with D maybe TRBD2 (6 bases). CDR3 length equals 13 residues. V was cut by 5 bases and J by 7 bases, with 14 bases left in between. Per the germline V gene, CDR1 is SEHNR and CDR2 is FQNEAQ (reference sequence). The whole variable domain, filled in from reference TRBV7-9 and TRBJ2-5, reads DTGVSQNPRHKITKRGQNVTFRCDPISEHNRLYWYRQTLGQGPEFLTYFQNEAQLEKSRLLSDRFSAERPKGSFSTLEIQRTEQGDSAMYLCASSPTGDGTQYFGPGTRLLVL.

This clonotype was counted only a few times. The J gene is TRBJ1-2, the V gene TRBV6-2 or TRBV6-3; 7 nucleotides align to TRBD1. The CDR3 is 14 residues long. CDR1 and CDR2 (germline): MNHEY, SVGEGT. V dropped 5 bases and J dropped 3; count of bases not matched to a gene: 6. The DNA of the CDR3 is TGTGCCAGCAGTCGACAGGGTCTGTACTATGGCTACACCTTC. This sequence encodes CASSRQGLYYGYTF.

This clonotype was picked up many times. CDR3 residues: CASSLRSPGQDKETQYF. The DNA for the CDR3 is TGTGCCAGCTCACTACGGAGCCCGGGACAGGACAAAGAGACCCAGTACTTC. The chain recombines TRBV18 with TRBJ2-5; 8 bases agree with TRBD1. Trimming cost V 4 bases and J 3 bases; bases outside gene matches: 13. The germline V gene encodes CDR1 KGHSH and CDR2 LQKENI. The CDR3 totals 17 residues.

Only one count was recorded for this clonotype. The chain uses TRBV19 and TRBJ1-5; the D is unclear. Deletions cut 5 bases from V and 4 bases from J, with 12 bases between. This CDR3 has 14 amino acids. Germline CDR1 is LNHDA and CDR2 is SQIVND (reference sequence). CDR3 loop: CASSDDRVNQPQHF. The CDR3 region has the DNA TGTGCCAGTAGTGATGACCGGGTAAATCAGCCCCAGCATTTT.

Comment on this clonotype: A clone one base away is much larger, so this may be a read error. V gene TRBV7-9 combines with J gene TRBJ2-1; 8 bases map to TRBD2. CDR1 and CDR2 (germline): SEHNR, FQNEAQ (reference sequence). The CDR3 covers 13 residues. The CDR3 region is CASNRTSYHEQFF. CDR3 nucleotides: TGTGCCAGCAACCGGACTAGCTACCATGAGCAGTTCTTC.

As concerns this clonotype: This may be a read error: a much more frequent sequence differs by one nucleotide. Written as DNA, the CDR3 is TGTGCCACCAATCATGGAATGCAGGGTGGGGGAAAACTGTTTTTT. This translates into CATNHGMQGGGKLFF. The chain employs TRBV28 and TRBJ1-4, with D tentatively TRBD1 (5 bases). Trimming cost V 10 bases and J 10 bases, with 25 bases left between them. From germline, CDR1 is MDHEN and CDR2 SYDVKM. The CDR3 consists of 15 residues.